Following are 10 T cell receptor beta chains from one sample sequenced in a study of cytomegalovirus exposure and HLA in healthy donors. It was with 60 Vbeta and 13 Jbeta primers that the PCR ran. Profiled with immunoSEQ multiplex PCR; TCRdb holds only in-frame clones, not every one. In the table there are about 190,000 clones, around 67% of which are singletons. Sequencing was carried out using PBMCs. The receptors here all came from a woman in her 30s in good health and CMV-seropositive.

The chain has TRBV11-2 and TRBJ2-1, with TRBD2 identical over 8 bases. The CDR3 has 15 amino acids. Germline CDR1 reads SGHAT; CDR2 reads FQNNGV. J gave up 8 bases and V 4 bases, and 10 bases lay outside the gene matches. In nucleotides, the CDR3 is TGTGCCAGCAGCTGGAGCGGGAGACTTCGTCATGAGCAGTTCTTC. This codes for CASSWSGRLRHEQFF.

This chain connects TRBV14 to TRBJ2-7, with D uncertain. CDR1 SGHDN and CDR2 FVKESK come from the germline V gene. The CDR3 is 14 residues long. Trimming pared 4 bases from V and 8 bases from J, leaving 18 bases between. The DNA for the CDR3 is TGTGCCAGCAGCCCCCCCCGAGTATCTCGTAAGCAGTACTTC. Encoded protein: CASSPPRVSRKQYF.

CDR3 nucleotide sequence: TGTGCCATCAGTGAGGACTATAGTCAGCCCCAGCATTTT. Translated: CAISEDYSQPQHF. J is TRBJ1-5 and V is TRBV10-3; D unresolved. The ends were cut back, 2 bases at V and 6 bases at J, with 8 bases in the middle. The CDR3 is made up of 13 amino acids. Germline-derived CDR1 and CDR2 are ENHRY and SYGVKD.

The CDR3 coding sequence is TGCGCCAGCAGCCCTGGGACAGGGGGCACAGACACTCCTCACTTT. Amino acid sequence: CASSPGTGGTDTPHF. The chain employs TRBV5-1 and TRBJ1-6; 12 bases map to TRBD1. CDR1 is SGHRS, CDR2 YFSETQ, per germline. The CDR3 length is 15 residues. The J segment lost 19 bases and the V segment lost 4 bases, leaving 15 bases of the junction unmatched.

This chain links TRBV5-4 with TRBJ2-7, with 9 nucleotides matching TRBD2. This CDR3 region has 14 residues. The V segment lost 1 base and the J segment 6 bases; nucleotides outside the gene matches: 5. Germline V CDR1 and CDR2: SGHNT, YYREEE (reference sequence). CDR3 region: CASSLRREGSEQYF. In DNA form, the CDR3 reads TGTGCCAGCAGCTTGCGGCGGGAGGGTTCCGAGCAGTACTTC. Using reference TRBV5-4 and TRBJ2-7 for the parts outside the CDR3, the full variable domain is ETGVTQSPTHLIKTRGQQVTLRCSSQSGHNTVSWYQQALGQGPQFIFQYYREEENGRGNFPPRFSGLQFPNYSSELNVNALELDDSALYLCASSLRREGSEQYFGPGTRLTVT.

This clone occurred a few times. This chain joins TRBV12-5 and TRBJ1-1; no clear D gene. The CDR3 covers 16 residues. CDR1 and CDR2 (germline): LGHNT, FRNRAP. The V and J ends lost 1 base and 7 bases respectively, with 19 bases between them. In DNA, the CDR3 is TGTGCTAGTGGTTTGGGTTTCGGGGATCGTGAGGGTGAAGCTTTCTTT. Protein: CASGLGFGDREGEAFF.

Only one count was recorded for this clone. This chain joins TRBV28 and TRBJ2-3; TRBD2 might be the D (6 bases). V lost 4 bases and J lost 1, with 15 bases in between. CDR3 length: 16 residues. The V gene's germline CDR1 is MDHEN and CDR2 SYDVKM. The chain's CDR3 is CASSSRGTWGTDTQYF. In DNA form, the CDR3 reads TGTGCCAGCAGTTCCCGTGGGACTTGGGGCACAGATACGCAGTATTTT.

The gene calls are TRBV7-9 and TRBJ2-3; TRBD2 is a possible D gene (6 bases). This CDR3 is 15 amino acids long. The V end lost 5 bases, the J end lost 0 bases, and 12 bases lay between the germline ends. The germline gives CDR1 SEHNR, CDR2 FQNEAQ (reference sequence). CDR3 nucleotides: TGTGCCAGCAGCGCGGGACTTTCGAGCACAGATACGCAGTATTTT. It encodes CASSAGLSSTDTQYF.

V gene TRBV7-2 combines with J gene TRBJ2-7; possibly TRBD2 for D (5 bases). The CDR3 length is 14 residues. Germline V gene lookup returns CDR1 SGHTA and CDR2 FQGNSA. V lost 5 bases and J 2 bases, leaving 13 bases between the germline ends. CDR3 sequence reads: CASSPQSGPYEQYF. The CDR3 DNA reads TGTGCCAGCAGCCCCCAGAGCGGACCCTACGAGCAGTACTTC. Combining the CDR3 with reference TRBV7-2 and TRBJ2-7 gives the whole variable domain GAGVSQSPSNKVTEKGKDVELRCDPISGHTALYWYRQSLGQGLEFLIYFQGNSAPDKSGLPSDRFSAERTGGSVSTLTIQRTQQEDSAVYLCASSPQSGPYEQYFGPGTRLTVT.

CDR3 protein: CASSLITGGTGELFF. For the CDR3, the DNA is TGCGCCAGCAGCTTGATAACAGGGGGCACCGGGGAGCTGTTTTTT. This chain connects TRBV5-1 to TRBJ2-2; 8 nucleotides line up with TRBD1. V lost 1 base, J lost 4 bases, and 3 bases stayed unmatched. This CDR3 region has 15 residues. Germline CDR1 is SGHRS and CDR2 is YFSETQ.